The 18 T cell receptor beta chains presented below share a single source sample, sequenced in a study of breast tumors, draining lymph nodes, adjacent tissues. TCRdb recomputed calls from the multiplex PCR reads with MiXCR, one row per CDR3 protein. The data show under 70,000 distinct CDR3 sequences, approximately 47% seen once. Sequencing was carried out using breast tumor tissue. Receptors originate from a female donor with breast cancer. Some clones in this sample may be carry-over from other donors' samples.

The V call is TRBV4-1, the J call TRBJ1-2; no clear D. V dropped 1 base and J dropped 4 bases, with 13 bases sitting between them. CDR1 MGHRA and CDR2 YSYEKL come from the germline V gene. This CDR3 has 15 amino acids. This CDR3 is CASSQGAARSYGYTF. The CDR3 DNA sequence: TGCGCCAGCAGCCAAGGAGCGGCCAGGAGCTATGGCTACACCTTC.

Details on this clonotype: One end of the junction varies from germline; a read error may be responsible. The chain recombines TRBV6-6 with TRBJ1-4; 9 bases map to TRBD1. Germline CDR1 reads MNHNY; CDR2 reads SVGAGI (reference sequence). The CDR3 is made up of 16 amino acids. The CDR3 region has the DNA TGTGCCAGCAGTCCTACCGGGACAGGGAGTTATGAAAAACTGTGTTTT. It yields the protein CASSPTGTGSYEKLCF.

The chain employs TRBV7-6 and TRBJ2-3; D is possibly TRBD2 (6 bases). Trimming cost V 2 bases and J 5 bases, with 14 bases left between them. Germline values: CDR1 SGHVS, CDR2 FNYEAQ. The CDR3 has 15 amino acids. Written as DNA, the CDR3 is TGTGCCAGCAGCTTAAGTATTGCGGGAAGAGATACGCAGTATTTT. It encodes CASSLSIAGRDTQYF.

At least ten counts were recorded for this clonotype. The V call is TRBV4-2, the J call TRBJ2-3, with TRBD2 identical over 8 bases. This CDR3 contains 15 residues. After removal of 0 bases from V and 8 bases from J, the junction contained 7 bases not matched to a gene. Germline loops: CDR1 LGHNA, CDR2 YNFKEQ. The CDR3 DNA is TGTGCCAGCAGCCAAGATTCCAGCGGGAGAGGTACGCAGTATTTT. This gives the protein CASSQDSSGRGTQYF.

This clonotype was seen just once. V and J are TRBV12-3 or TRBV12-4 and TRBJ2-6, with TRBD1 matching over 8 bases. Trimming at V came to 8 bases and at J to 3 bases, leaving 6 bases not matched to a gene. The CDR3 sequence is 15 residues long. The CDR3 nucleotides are TGTGCCAGCTCTGCGACAGGGGTTGGGGCCAACGTCCTGACTTTC. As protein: CASSATGVGANVLTF.

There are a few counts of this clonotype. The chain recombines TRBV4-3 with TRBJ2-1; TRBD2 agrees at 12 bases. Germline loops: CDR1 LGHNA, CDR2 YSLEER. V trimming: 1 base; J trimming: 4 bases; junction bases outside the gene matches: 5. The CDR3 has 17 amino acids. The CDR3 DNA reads TGCGCCAGCAGCCAAGGGACTAGCGGGAAGGCTTACAATGAGCAGTTCTTC. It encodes CASSQGTSGKAYNEQFF.

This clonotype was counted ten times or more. The CDR3 nucleotides read TGTGCCAGCAGTTCACCGAGATATGGCTACACCTTC. Its protein is CASSSPRYGYTF. This chain uses TRBV6-2 or TRBV6-3 with TRBJ1-2; D is undetermined. The CDR3 has 12 amino acids. Germline CDR1 reads MNHEY; CDR2 reads SVGEGT. V lost 4 bases to trimming and J lost 5 bases, with 8 bases between them.

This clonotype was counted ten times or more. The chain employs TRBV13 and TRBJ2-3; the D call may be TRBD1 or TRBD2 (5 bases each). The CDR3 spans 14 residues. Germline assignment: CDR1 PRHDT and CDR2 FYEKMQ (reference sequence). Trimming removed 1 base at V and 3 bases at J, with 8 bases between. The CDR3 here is CASSLAGPTDTQYF. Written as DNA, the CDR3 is TGTGCCAGCAGCTTAGCGGGACCGACAGATACGCAGTATTTT.

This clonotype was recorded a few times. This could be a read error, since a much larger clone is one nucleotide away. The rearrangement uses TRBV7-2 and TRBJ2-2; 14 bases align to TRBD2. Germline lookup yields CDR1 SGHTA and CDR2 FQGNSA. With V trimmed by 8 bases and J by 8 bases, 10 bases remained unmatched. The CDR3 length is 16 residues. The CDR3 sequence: CASAVTSGGAGGELFF. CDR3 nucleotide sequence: TGTGCCAGCGCCGTGACTAGCGGGGGGGCGGGAGGGGAGCTGTTTTTT.

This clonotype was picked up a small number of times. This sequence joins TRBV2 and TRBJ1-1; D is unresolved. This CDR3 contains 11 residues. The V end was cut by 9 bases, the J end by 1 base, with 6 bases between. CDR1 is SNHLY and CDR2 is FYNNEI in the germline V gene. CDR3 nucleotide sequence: TGTGCCAGTTACAGGAACACTGAAGCTTTCTTT. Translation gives CASYRNTEAFF.

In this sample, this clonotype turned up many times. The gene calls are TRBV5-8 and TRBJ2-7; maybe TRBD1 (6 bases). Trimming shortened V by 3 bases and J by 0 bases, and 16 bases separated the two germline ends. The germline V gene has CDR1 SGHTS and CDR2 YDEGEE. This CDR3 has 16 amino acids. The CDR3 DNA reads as TGTGCCAGCAGCTCATTTTGGGGGCACAGCTCCTACGAGCAGTACTTC. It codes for CASSSFWGHSSYEQYF.

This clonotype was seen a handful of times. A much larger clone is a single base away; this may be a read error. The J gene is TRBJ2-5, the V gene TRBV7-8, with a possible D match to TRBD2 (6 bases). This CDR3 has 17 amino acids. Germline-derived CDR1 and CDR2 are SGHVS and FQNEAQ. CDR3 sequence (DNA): TGTACCAGCAGCTCTCTCCGGGGCGGGGTGGAGGGAGAGCCCCAGTACTTC. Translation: CTSSSLRGGVEGEPQYF.

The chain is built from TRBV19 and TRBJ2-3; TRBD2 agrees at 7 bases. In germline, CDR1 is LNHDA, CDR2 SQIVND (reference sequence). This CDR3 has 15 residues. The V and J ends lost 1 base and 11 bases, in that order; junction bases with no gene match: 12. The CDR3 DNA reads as TGTGCCAGTAGTATAGGTGGCGGGAGAAGGGATGAGCAGTATTTT. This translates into CASSIGGGRRDEQYF.

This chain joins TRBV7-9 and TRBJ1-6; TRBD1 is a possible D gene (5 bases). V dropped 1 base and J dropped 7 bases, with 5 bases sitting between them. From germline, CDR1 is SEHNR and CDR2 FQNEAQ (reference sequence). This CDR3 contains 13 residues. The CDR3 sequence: CASSLDRNSPLHF. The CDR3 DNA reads TGTGCCAGCAGCTTAGACAGGAATTCACCCCTCCACTTT.

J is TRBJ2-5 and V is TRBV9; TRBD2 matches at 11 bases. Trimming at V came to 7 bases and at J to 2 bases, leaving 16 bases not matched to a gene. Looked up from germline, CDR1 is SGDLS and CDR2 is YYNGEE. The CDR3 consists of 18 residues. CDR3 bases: TGTGCCAGCTCACCATTCACCCTAGCGGGGGGATTACAAGAGACCCAGTACTTC. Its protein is CASSPFTLAGGLQETQYF.

The CDR3 loop is CASSIIGASEAFF. CDR3 bases: TGTGCCAGTAGTATTATCGGGGCGTCTGAAGCTTTCTTT. The V call is TRBV19, the J call TRBJ1-1; tentative D call: TRBD1 (5 bases). Looked up from germline, CDR1 is LNHDA and CDR2 is SQIVND (reference sequence). V lost 3 bases and J 6 bases, leaving 11 bases between the germline ends. This CDR3 contains 13 residues.

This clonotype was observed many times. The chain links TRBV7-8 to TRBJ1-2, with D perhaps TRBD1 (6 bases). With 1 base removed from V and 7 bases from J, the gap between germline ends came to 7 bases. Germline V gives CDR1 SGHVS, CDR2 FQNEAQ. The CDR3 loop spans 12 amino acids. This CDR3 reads CASSLVDSGYTF. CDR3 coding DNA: TGTGCCAGCAGCTTAGTGGACAGTGGCTACACCTTC.

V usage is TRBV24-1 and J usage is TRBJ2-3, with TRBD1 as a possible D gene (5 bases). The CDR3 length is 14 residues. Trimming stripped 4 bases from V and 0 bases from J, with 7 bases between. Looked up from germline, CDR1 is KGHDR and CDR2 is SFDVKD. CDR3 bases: TGTGCCACCAGTGAGTCAGGGAGCACAGATACGCAGTATTTT. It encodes CATSESGSTDTQYF.